This T cell receptor beta chain was captured in a study of CD8 T cells in ankylosing spondylitis. Study-wide results and limits: A motif in TCR beta, a set of roughly 8 highly homologous variants, appeared characteristic of ankylosing spondylitis blood.

TCRdb used MiXCR to reprocess the 5' RACE reads, holding one entry per CDR3 protein. The sample yields approximately 520,000 distinct CDR3 sequences, about 5.7% seen once. The V and J ends lost 6 bases and 1 base respectively, with 13 bases between them. Germline V gives CDR1 MNHNS, CDR2 SASEGT. This CDR3 is 14 amino acids long. The table lists this clonotype with many counts. The antigen is undetermined. V is TRBV6-1 and J is TRBJ2-7; D perhaps matches TRBD1 (6 bases). Sequences were obtained from blood, either unsorted or a sorted T cell fraction (not recorded which). The sequence was collected from a male donor with ankylosing spondylitis. CDR3 sequence: CASRQGLESYEQYF. DNA of the CDR3: TGTGCCAGCAGACAGGGCTTGGAATCCTACGAGCAGTACTTC.